A selection of T cell receptor beta chains follows, all from one sample in a study of a mutant IDH1 vaccine in newly diagnosed glioma. Sequencing used immunoSEQ multiplex PCR; TCRdb keeps in-frame clones, though not all of them. The sample carries some 87,000 clones, roughly 77% recorded once. Sample: PBMCs, taken from a glioma patient treated with radiotherapy, temozolomide or both. The receptor source for this set is a man aged 35-49 years with glioma. Both conserved end residues are part of each CDR3. The order of the fields is J gene, V gene, clone size, D gene, CDR3 protein, CDR3 DNA. The D gene is left open where the match is weak. The size field is filled for only some rows; it gives once, few, many or a size class.

J: TRBJ2-1
V: TRBV18
size: NA
D: TRBD1
CDR3: CASSPETGGLNEQFF
DNA: TGTGCCAGCTCACCAGAGACAGGGGGCTTAAATGAGCAGTTCTTC

J: TRBJ1-6
V: TRBV4-3
size: NA
D: NA
CDR3: CASSQAAGIGSPLHF
DNA: TGCGCCAGCAGCCAAGCGGCAGGCATCGGTTCACCCCTCCACTTT

J: TRBJ2-7
V: TRBV4-2
size: NA
D: TRBD1
CDR3: CASSQLQGPNEQYF
DNA: TGTGCCAGCAGCCAATTACAGGGGCCCAACGAGCAGTACTTC

J: TRBJ2-1
V: TRBV11-2
size: NA
D: TRBD2
CDR3: CASSLESPAGSEFF
DNA: TGTGCCAGCAGCTTAGAAAGCCCAGCGGGGAGCGAGTTCTTC

J: TRBJ2-5
V: TRBV28
size: NA
D: NA
CDR3: CASSLEANAETQYF
DNA: TGTGCCAGCAGTTTAGAAGCTAATGCGGAGACCCAGTACTTC

J: TRBJ1-2
V: TRBV4-3
size: NA
D: NA
CDR3: CASSQGRQENNYGYTF
DNA: TGCGCCAGCAGCCAAGGGCGACAGGAGAATAACTATGGCTACACCTTC

J: TRBJ2-2
V: TRBV6-5
size: NA
D: TRBD2
CDR3: CASSHSGRPNGELFF
DNA: TGTGCCAGCAGTCATAGCGGGAGACCCAACGGGGAGCTGTTTTTT

J: TRBJ1-5
V: TRBV4-3
size: few
D: TRBD1
CDR3: CASSRDRASNQPQHF
DNA: TGCGCCAGCAGCAGGGACAGGGCTAGCAATCAGCCCCAGCATTTT

J: TRBJ1-3
V: TRBV4-2
size: NA
D: NA
CDR3: CASSQGPPRDTIYF
DNA: TGTGCCAGCAGCCAAGGCCCTCCCCGGGACACCATATATTTT

J: TRBJ2-7
V: TRBV6-1
size: NA
D: NA
CDR3: CASSPRTESYEQYF
DNA: TGTGCCAGCAGTCCTCGGACAGAGAGCTACGAGCAGTACTTC

J: TRBJ2-2
V: TRBV5-1
size: NA
D: TRBD2
CDR3: CASSLVASGTTGELFF
DNA: TGCGCCAGCAGCTTGGTGGCTAGCGGGACGACCGGGGAGCTGTTTTTT

J: TRBJ1-1
V: TRBV7-9
size: NA
D: NA
CDR3: CASSPEPTVAEAFF
DNA: TGTGCCAGCAGCCCCGAGCCGACGGTCGCTGAAGCTTTCTTT

J: TRBJ1-2
V: TRBV12-2
size: NA
D: NA
CDR3: CASRLVTGTKTNYGYTF
DNA: TGTGCAAGTCGCTTAGTAACGGGAACAAAAACTAACTATGGCTACACCTTC

J: TRBJ1-1
V: TRBV21-1
size: NA
D: NA
CDR3: CASSKRRVSTNTEAFF
DNA: TGTGCCAGCAGCAAACGACGGGTTTCAACGAACACTGAAGCTTTCTTT

J: TRBJ2-5
V: TRBV4-1
size: NA
D: TRBD2
CDR3: CASSPMGGGQETQYF
DNA: TGCGCCAGCAGCCCGATGGGGGGAGGGCAAGAGACCCAGTACTTC

J: TRBJ1-4
V: TRBV7-8
size: NA
D: NA
CDR3: CASRPTPTNEKLFF
DNA: TGTGCCAGCAGACCCACCCCAACTAATGAAAAACTGTTTTTT

J: TRBJ1-1
V: TRBV12-2
size: NA
D: NA
CDR3: CASRLRQGNTEAFF
DNA: TGTGCAAGTCGCTTAAGGCAGGGGAACACTGAAGCTTTCTTT

J: TRBJ2-7
V: TRBV5-4
size: few
D: TRBD2
CDR3: CASSPGLAGGYEQYF
DNA: TGTGCCAGCAGTCCGGGACTAGCGGGAGGCTACGAGCAGTACTTC

J: TRBJ2-3
V: TRBV14
size: NA
D: TRBD2
CDR3: CASSQHSGLAGGLPGTDTQYF
DNA: TGTGCCAGCAGCCAACACTCGGGACTAGCGGGGGGGCTCCCTGGCACAGATACGCAGTATTTT

J: TRBJ2-5
V: TRBV30
size: once
D: NA
CDR3: CAWSEFGGGKETQYF
DNA: TGTGCCTGGAGTGAATTCGGGGGTGGGAAGGAGACCCAGTACTTC

J: TRBJ1-5
V: TRBV7-9
size: few
D: NA
CDR3: CASSSTSSGNQPQHF
DNA: TGTGCCAGCAGCTCGACATCATCCGGAAATCAGCCCCAGCATTTT

J: TRBJ1-6
V: TRBV7-9
size: NA
D: NA
CDR3: CASSLDGVRDSPLHF
DNA: TGTGCCAGCAGCTTAGATGGGGTCCGGGATTCACCCCTCCACTTT

J: TRBJ2-7
V: TRBV7-2
size: NA
D: TRBD1
CDR3: CASSFDRAEQYF
DNA: TGTGCCAGCAGCTTCGACAGGGCCGAGCAGTACTTC

J: TRBJ1-4
V: TRBV7-8
size: many
D: NA
CDR3: CASSLGSGGTNEKLFF
DNA: TGTGCCAGCAGCTTAGGCTCGGGGGGAACTAATGAAAAACTGTTTTTT

J: TRBJ2-7
V: TRBV9
size: NA
D: TRBD1
CDR3: CASSVGTGEDEQYF
DNA: TGTGCCAGCAGCGTAGGGACAGGGGAAGACGAGCAGTACTTC

J: TRBJ2-7
V: TRBV21-1
size: once
D: NA
CDR3: CASRLDSSYEQYF
DNA: TGTGCCAGCCGCCTGGACAGTTCCTACGAGCAGTACTTC

J: TRBJ1-6
V: TRBV18
size: NA
D: TRBD1
CDR3: CASSLDRGNSPLHF
DNA: TGTGCCAGCTCCTTGGACAGGGGTAATTCACCCCTCCACTTT

J: TRBJ1-4
V: TRBV11-2
size: NA
D: TRBD1
CDR3: CASRGGQEKLFF
DNA: TGTGCCAGCAGAGGGGGACAGGAAAAACTGTTTTTT

J: TRBJ2-7
V: TRBV7-2
size: NA
D: NA
CDR3: CASSFEQGGMEYF
DNA: TGTGCCAGCAGCTTTGAACAGGGTGGTATGGAGTACTTC

J: TRBJ1-2
V: TRBV4-1
size: few
D: NA
CDR3: CASSQDGLIANYGYTF
DNA: TGCGCCAGCAGCCAAGATGGCCTGATAGCTAACTATGGCTACACCTTC

J: TRBJ2-5
V: TRBV27
size: NA
D: NA
CDR3: CASSPNQETQYF
DNA: TGTGCCAGCAGTCCTAACCAAGAGACCCAGTACTTC

J: TRBJ1-4
V: TRBV5-1
size: NA
D: TRBD1
CDR3: CASSWQQGANEKLFF
DNA: TGCGCCAGCAGCTGGCAACAGGGGGCTAATGAAAAACTGTTTTTT

J: TRBJ2-3
V: TRBV5-1
size: NA
D: TRBD2
CDR3: CASSLEIAGGPGVDTQYF
DNA: TGCGCCAGCAGCTTGGAGATAGCGGGAGGGCCGGGGGTAGATACGCAGTATTTT

J: TRBJ2-7
V: TRBV29-1
size: NA
D: NA
CDR3: CSVEDGSYEQYF
DNA: TGCAGCGTTGAAGACGGATCCTACGAGCAGTACTTC

J: TRBJ1-1
V: TRBV14
size: once
D: NA
CDR3: CASKSGTDKNTEAFF
DNA: TGTGCCAGCAAATCCGGGACCGATAAGAACACTGAAGCTTTCTTT

J: TRBJ2-5
V: TRBV19
size: NA
D: NA
CDR3: CASSLPAGTQETQYF
DNA: TGTGCCAGTAGCTTACCCGCCGGGACCCAAGAGACCCAGTACTTC

J: TRBJ2-3
V: TRBV5-1
size: NA
D: NA
CDR3: CASYRQAGTDTQYF
DNA: TGCGCCAGCTACCGACAGGCGGGGACAGATACGCAGTATTTT

J: TRBJ1-1
V: TRBV29-1
size: few
D: NA
CDR3: CSVDVPIISEAFF
DNA: TGCAGCGTTGATGTTCCAATAATCTCTGAAGCTTTCTTT

J: TRBJ2-1
V: TRBV14
size: NA
D: TRBD2
CDR3: CASSPAGGPRNEQFF
DNA: TGTGCCAGCAGCCCAGCGGGGGGGCCTCGGAATGAGCAGTTCTTC

J: TRBJ2-3
V: TRBV7-6
size: NA
D: NA
CDR3: CASSLVRTGSTDTQYF
DNA: TGTGCCAGCAGCTTAGTGAGAACAGGGAGCACAGATACGCAGTATTTT

J: TRBJ2-2
V: TRBV9
size: NA
D: NA
CDR3: CASSVAHADTGELFF
DNA: TGTGCCAGCAGCGTAGCTCATGCAGACACCGGGGAGCTGTTTTTT

J: TRBJ2-7
V: TRBV12-5
size: few
D: TRBD1
CDR3: CASGLDRGREQYF
DNA: TGTGCTAGTGGTTTGGACAGGGGTCGCGAGCAGTACTTC

J: TRBJ1-2
V: TRBV28
size: NA
D: TRBD1
CDR3: CASSTDRAVYGYTF
DNA: TGTGCCAGCAGTACCGACAGGGCGGTCTATGGCTACACCTTC

J: TRBJ1-3
V: TRBV15
size: NA
D: TRBD1
CDR3: CATGQGRDTIYF
DNA: TGTGCCACCGGACAGGGTAGGGACACCATATATTTT

J: TRBJ2-7
V: TRBV5-4
size: NA
D: NA
CDR3: CASSSSGTSYVQYF
DNA: TGTGCCAGCAGCTCGTCCGGGACTTCCTACGTGCAGTACTTC

J: TRBJ2-3
V: TRBV27
size: once
D: TRBD1
CDR3: CASSWGQGPAGDTQYF
DNA: TGTGCCAGCAGCTGGGGACAGGGGCCTGCCGGGGATACGCAGTATTTT

J: TRBJ1-1
V: TRBV10-3
size: once
D: TRBD1
CDR3: CAISRTGGLNTEAFF
DNA: TGTGCCATCAGTCGGACAGGGGGCTTGAACACTGAAGCTTTCTTT